This T cell receptor (beta chain) was recovered during a study of PD-L1 blockade in urothelial cancer. Study details: In the patient group, about 90% of the roughly 29 were males with bladder-origin urothelial cancer. Analyses were performed on blood at 3 weeks after treatment start (the second dose) and at 6 weeks. Per blood sample, T cells had a median of around 150,000.

In each PCR, synthetic TCR analog templates were spiked in. Profiled with immunoSEQ multiplex PCR; TCRdb holds only in-frame clones, not every one. The data show 41,000 or so clones, over 65% seen once. From germline, CDR1 is MDHEN and CDR2 SYDVKM. J gave up 3 bases and V 8 bases, and 13 bases lay outside the gene matches. The CDR3 covers 17 residues. The genes are TRBV28 and TRBJ1-5; 10 bases agree with TRBD1. This clonotype was obtained from a man aged 60 to 75 with urothelial cancer. The specimen comprised PBMCs, sampled around atezolizumab (anti-PD-L1) treatment. Here the CDR3 reads CASFPEPGQGNNQPQHF. DNA for the CDR3: TGTGCCAGCTTCCCGGAACCGGGACAGGGGAACAATCAGCCCCAGCATTTT.